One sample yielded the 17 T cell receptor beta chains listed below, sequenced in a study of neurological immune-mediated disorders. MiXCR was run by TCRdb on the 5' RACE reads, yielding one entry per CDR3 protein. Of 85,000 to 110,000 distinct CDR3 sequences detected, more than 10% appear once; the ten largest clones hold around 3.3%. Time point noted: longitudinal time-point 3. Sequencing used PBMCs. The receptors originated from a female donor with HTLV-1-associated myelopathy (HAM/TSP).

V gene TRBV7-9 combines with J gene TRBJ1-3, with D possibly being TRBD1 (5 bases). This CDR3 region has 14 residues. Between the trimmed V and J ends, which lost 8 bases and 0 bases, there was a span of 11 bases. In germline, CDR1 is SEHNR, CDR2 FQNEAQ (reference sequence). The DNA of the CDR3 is TGTGCCAGCGAAGGCAGGGCCTCTGGAAACACCATATATTTT. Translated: CASEGRASGNTIYF.

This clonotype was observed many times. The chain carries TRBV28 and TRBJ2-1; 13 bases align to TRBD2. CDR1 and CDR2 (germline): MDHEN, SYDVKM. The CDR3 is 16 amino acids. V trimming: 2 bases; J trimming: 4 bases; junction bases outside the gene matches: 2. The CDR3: CASSLPGLAGYNEQFF. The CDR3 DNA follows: TGTGCCAGCAGTTTACCGGGACTAGCGGGGTACAATGAGCAGTTCTTC.

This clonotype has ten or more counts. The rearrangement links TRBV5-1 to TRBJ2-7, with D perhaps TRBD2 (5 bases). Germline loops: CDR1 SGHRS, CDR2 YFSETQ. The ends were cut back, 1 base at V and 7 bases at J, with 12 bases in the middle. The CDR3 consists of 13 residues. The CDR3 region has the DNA TGCGCCAGCAGCTTGTCTAGCAGTTTTGAGCAGTACTTC. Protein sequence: CASSLSSSFEQYF. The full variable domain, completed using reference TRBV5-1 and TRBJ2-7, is KAGVTQTPRYLIKTRGQQVTLSCSPISGHRSVSWYQQTPGQGLQFLFEYFSETQRNKGNFPGRFSGRQFSNSRSEMNVSTLELGDSALYLCASSLSSSFEQYFGPGTRLTVT.

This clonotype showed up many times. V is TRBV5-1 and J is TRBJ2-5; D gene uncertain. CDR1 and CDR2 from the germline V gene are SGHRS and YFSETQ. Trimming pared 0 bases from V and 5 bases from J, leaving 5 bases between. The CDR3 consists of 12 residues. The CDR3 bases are TGCGCCAGCAGCTTGGAATCGGAGACCCAGTACTTC. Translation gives CASSLESETQYF.

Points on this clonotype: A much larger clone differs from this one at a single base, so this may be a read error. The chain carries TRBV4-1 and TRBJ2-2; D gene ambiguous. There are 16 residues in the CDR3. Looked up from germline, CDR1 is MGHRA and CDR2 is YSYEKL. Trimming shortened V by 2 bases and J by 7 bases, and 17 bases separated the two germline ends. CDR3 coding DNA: TGCGCCAGCAGCCAACCAACTGGCCGGGTCAACGGGGAGCTGTTTTTT. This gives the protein CASSQPTGRVNGELFF.

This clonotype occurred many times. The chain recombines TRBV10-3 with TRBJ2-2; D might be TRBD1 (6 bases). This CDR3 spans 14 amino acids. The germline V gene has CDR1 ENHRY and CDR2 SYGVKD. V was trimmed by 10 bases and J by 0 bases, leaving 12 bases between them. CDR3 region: CATQGQTNTGELFF. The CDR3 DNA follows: TGTGCCACCCAAGGACAGACGAACACCGGGGAGCTGTTTTTT.

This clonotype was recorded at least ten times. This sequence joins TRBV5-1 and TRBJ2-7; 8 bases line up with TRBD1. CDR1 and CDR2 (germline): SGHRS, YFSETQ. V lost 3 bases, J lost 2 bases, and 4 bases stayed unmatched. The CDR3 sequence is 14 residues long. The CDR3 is CASSSMTGAYEQYF. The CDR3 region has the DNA TGCGCCAGCAGCTCTATGACAGGGGCCTACGAGCAGTACTTC.

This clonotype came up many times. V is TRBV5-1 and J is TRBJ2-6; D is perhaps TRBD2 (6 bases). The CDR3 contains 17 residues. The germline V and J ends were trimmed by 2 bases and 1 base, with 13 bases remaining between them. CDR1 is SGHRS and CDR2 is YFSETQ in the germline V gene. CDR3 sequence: CASSLTTGGSGANVLTF. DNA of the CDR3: TGCGCCAGCAGCTTAACAACCGGGGGATCTGGGGCCAACGTCCTGACTTTC.

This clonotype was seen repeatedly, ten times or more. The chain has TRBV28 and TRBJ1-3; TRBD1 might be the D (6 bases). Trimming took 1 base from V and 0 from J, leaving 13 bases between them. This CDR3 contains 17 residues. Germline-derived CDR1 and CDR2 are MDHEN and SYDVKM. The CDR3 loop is CASSLSLDSSSGNTIYF. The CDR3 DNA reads TGTGCCAGCAGTTTATCCCTGGACAGTAGCTCTGGAAACACCATATATTTT.

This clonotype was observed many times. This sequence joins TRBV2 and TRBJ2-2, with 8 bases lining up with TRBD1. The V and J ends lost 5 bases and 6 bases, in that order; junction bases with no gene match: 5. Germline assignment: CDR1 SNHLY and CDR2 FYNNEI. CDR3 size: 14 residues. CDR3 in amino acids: CASSRTGLAGELFF. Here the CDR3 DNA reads TGTGCCAGCAGTAGGACAGGGCTCGCCGGGGAGCTGTTTTTT.

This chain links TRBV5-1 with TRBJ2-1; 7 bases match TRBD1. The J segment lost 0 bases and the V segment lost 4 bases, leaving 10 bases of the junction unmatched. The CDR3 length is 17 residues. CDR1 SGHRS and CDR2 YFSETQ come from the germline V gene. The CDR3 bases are TGCGCCAGCAGCCCCGAACCGACAGGGTCCTCCTACAATGAGCAGTTCTTC. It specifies CASSPEPTGSSYNEQFF.

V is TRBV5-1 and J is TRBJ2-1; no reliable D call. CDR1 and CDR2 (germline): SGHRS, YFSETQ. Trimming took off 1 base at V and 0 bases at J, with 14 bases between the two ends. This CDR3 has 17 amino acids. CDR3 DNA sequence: TGCGCCAGCAGCTTGTCCAATGTGGGTTACTCCTACAATGAGCAGTTCTTC. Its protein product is CASSLSNVGYSYNEQFF.

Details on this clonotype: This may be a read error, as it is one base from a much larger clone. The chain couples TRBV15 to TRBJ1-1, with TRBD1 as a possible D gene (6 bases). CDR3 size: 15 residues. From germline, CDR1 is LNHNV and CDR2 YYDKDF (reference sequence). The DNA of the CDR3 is TGTGCCACCAGCAGAAACAGGGCGATGAACACTGATGCTTTCTTT. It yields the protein CATSRNRAMNTDAFF.

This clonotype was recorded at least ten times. CDR3 region: CSASVANYGYTF. The CDR3 nucleotides are TGCAGTGCTAGCGTGGCTAACTATGGCTACACCTTC. This chain links TRBV20-1 with TRBJ1-2; D is ambiguous. Looked up from germline, CDR1 is DFQATT and CDR2 is SNEGSKA (reference sequence). V was cut by 3 bases and J by 0 bases, with 5 bases left in between. This CDR3 has 12 amino acids.

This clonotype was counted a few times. The chain's CDR3 is CASSLSGGDTEAFF. The CDR3 DNA sequence: TGTGCCAGCAGCCTCTCGGGCGGTGACACTGAAGCTTTCTTT. The rearrangement uses TRBV27 and TRBJ1-1; unclear D gene. Germline V CDR1 and CDR2: MNHEY, SMNVEV (reference sequence). With 6 bases removed from V and 3 bases from J, the gap between germline ends came to 14 bases. This CDR3 contains 14 residues.

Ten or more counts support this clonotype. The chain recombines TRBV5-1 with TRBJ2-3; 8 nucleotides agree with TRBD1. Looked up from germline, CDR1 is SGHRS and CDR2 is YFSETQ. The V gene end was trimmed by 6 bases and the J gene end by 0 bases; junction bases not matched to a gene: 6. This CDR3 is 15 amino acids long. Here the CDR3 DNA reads TGCGCCAGCAAGCTGACAGGGGCTAGCACAGATACGCAGTATTTT. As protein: CASKLTGASTDTQYF.

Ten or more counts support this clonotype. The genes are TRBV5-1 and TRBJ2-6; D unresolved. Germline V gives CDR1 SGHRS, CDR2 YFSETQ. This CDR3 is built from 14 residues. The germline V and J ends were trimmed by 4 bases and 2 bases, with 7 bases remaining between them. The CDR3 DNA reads TGCGCCAGCAGCGTGGTGCCTGGGGCCAACGTCCTGACTTTC. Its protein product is CASSVVPGANVLTF.